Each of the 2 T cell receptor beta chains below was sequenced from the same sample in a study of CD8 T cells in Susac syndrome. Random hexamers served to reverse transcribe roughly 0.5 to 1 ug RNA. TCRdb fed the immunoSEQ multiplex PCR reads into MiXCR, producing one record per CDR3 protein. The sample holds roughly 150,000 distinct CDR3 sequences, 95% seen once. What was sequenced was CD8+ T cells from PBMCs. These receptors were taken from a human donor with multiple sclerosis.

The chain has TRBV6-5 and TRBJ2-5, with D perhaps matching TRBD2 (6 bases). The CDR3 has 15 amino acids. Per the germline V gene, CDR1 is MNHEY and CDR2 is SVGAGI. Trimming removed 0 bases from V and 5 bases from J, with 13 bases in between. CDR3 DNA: TGTGCCAGCAGTTACTCGGTGGGAGGCGTGGAGACCCAGTACTTC. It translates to CASSYSVGGVETQYF.

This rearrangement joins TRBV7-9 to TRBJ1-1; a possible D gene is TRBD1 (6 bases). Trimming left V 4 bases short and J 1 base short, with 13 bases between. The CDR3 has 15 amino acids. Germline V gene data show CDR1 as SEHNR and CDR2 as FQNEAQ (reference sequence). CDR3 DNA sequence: TGTGCCAGCAGCTCAACACAGGGCCGGAACACTGAAGCTTTCTTT. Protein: CASSSTQGRNTEAFF.